Detailed here is one T cell receptor (beta chain). Antigen unknown. These data are taken from a study of cytomegalovirus exposure and HLA in healthy donors. Study observations and caveats: One later analysis, an examination of the 120 validation repertoires, found that first-cohort TCR clusters tended to co-occur in them.

Separate from the roughly 730-subject first cohort, the approximately 120-subject validation cohort was the one that the donors belonged to. The data were produced by immunoSEQ multiplex PCR, yet TCRdb's version contains in-frame clones alone and is incomplete. This sample has fewer than 200,000 clones, with roughly 89% found just once. Sample: PBMCs. This TCR came from a woman in her 30s in good health and CMV-seronegative.

Here the CDR3 reads CASSYKRTGGEAFF. CDR3 sequence (DNA): TGTGCCAGCAGTTACAAAAGGACAGGGGGGGAAGCTTTCTTT. The genes are TRBV6-5 and TRBJ1-1; 10 bases are shared with TRBD1. V lost 2 bases and J lost 8; bases outside the gene matches: 5. Germline assignment: CDR1 MNHEY and CDR2 SVGAGI. There are 14 residues in the CDR3.